Described below is a single TCR beta chain sequence and its context. The data were obtained in a study of PD-1 blockade in classical Hodgkin lymphoma. CDR1 is SGHVS and CDR2 is FQNEAQ in the germline V gene. With 1 base removed from V and 1 base from J, the gap between germline ends came to 11 bases. The CDR3 is 15 residues long. The patients all showed relapse after autologous stem cell transplantation, while their brentuximab vedotin exposure varied. Profiling relied on immunoSEQ multiplex PCR, and the TCRdb table lists in-frame clones only, not all of them. The sample has 57,000 or so clones, about 91% seen once; the top ten hold around 12%.

Sequenced here: peripheral blood mononuclear cells (PBMCs), sampled at baseline. This TCR came from a human donor with classical Hodgkin lymphoma. The chain uses TRBV7-8 and TRBJ2-7; D is possibly TRBD1 (5 bases). In DNA form, the CDR3 reads TGTGCCAGCAGCTTAGAATGGCAGGGATCCTACGAGCAGTACTTC. Translated: CASSLEWQGSYEQYF.